The 18 T cell receptor beta chains presented below share a single source sample, sequenced in a study of blood T cell repertoires in COVID-19. Sequencing was performed with immunoSEQ multiplex PCR; in TCRdb, only in-frame clones are kept and a portion is missing. The sample has 190,000 or so clones, roughly 86% seen once; the top ten hold around 8.6%. The sample was PBMCs or T cells enriched from blood (not recorded which). The receptors derive from a woman aged 30 to 39 who had recovered from COVID-19.

This rearrangement joins TRBV3-1 (or the pseudogene TRBV3-2) to TRBJ2-1; 7 bases map to TRBD1. Germline V gene data show CDR1 as LGHDT and CDR2 as YNNKEL (reference sequence). With V trimmed by 2 bases and J by 7 bases, 17 bases remained unmatched. CDR3 length equals 18 residues. The CDR3 DNA follows: TGTGCCAGCAGCCAAAATCCTCCGGACAGGCGAGACTTAAATGAGCAGTTCTTC. Encoded protein: CASSQNPPDRRDLNEQFF.

The genes are TRBV4-1 and TRBJ1-4; D not certain. The CDR3 is made up of 17 amino acids. Trimming stripped 4 bases from V and 0 bases from J, with 15 bases between. CDR1 and CDR2 (germline): MGHRA, YSYEKL. CDR3 protein: CASSPGNPGATNEKLFF. The CDR3 DNA follows: TGCGCCAGCAGCCCGGGAAACCCCGGTGCAACTAATGAAAAACTGTTTTTT.

V and J are TRBV3-1 (or the pseudogene TRBV3-2) and TRBJ1-1; 8 nucleotides match TRBD1. Germline loops: CDR1 LGHDT, CDR2 YNNKEL (reference sequence). Trimming at V came to 3 bases and at J to 5 bases, leaving 8 bases not matched to a gene. The CDR3 runs 15 residues. CDR3 loop: CASSHTGQGWTEAFF. The CDR3 nucleotides read TGTGCCAGCAGCCATACAGGACAGGGATGGACTGAAGCTTTCTTT.

This clone appeared a single time. The rearrangement uses TRBV4-1 and TRBJ2-7; TRBD2 aligns across 10 bases. The CDR3 has 15 residues. The trim removed 2 bases at V and 3 bases at J, leaving 4 bases unmatched. Germline V gene lookup returns CDR1 MGHRA and CDR2 YSYEKL. The DNA for the CDR3 is TGCGCCAGCAGCCAAAGGACTAGCGGATACTACGAGCAGTACTTC. It yields the protein CASSQRTSGYYEQYF.

This chain links TRBV2 with TRBJ2-7, with TRBD2 matching over 9 bases. Germline lookup yields CDR1 SNHLY and CDR2 FYNNEI. The ends lost 1 base at V and 2 bases at J; junction bases unmatched: 6. This CDR3 is built from 16 residues. The CDR3 sequence is CASSEGRTSVTYEQYF. CDR3 sequence (DNA): TGTGCCAGCAGTGAAGGGCGGACTAGCGTAACCTACGAGCAGTACTTC.

V usage is TRBV28 and J usage is TRBJ2-7, with D perhaps matching TRBD2 (6 bases). There are 14 residues in the CDR3. The V gene's germline CDR1 is MDHEN and CDR2 SYDVKM. The V end lost 4 bases, the J end lost 3 bases, and 13 bases lay between the germline ends. CDR3 nucleotides: TGTGCCAGCAGTTACACCGGGACTGACTACGAGCAGTACTTC. This gives the protein CASSYTGTDYEQYF.

V usage is TRBV19 and J usage is TRBJ2-7; the match to TRBD2 covers 11 bases. V shed 2 bases, J shed 2 bases, and the junction held 17 bases outside the gene matches. The CDR3 sequence is 20 residues long. Germline CDR1 reads LNHDA; CDR2 reads SQIVND (reference sequence). The DNA of the CDR3 is TGTGCCAGTAGTATAAGTAAGTGGGTAGCGGGAGGGCCATGTGCCTACGAGCAGTACTTC. Residues: CASSISKWVAGGPCAYEQYF. Based on the CDR3 plus reference TRBV19 and TRBJ2-7, the full variable domain is DGGITQSPKYLFRKEGQNVTLSCEQNLNHDAMYWYRQDPGQGLRLIYYSQIVNDFQKGDIAEGYSVSREKKESFPLTVTSAQKNPTAFYLCASSISKWVAGGPCAYEQYFGPGTRLTVT.

This chain links TRBV5-1 with TRBJ1-1, with unresolved D. V was cut by 0 bases and J by 2 bases, with 8 bases left in between. CDR1 and CDR2 from the germline V gene are SGHRS and YFSETQ. CDR3 length: 14 amino acids. The CDR3 DNA is TGCGCCAGCAGCTTGGAGCGGGGTAACACTGAAGCTTTCTTT. Its protein product is CASSLERGNTEAFF.

The V call is TRBV6-6, the J call TRBJ2-5; no reliable D call. V lost 0 bases, J lost 0 bases, and 8 bases lay in between. Germline values: CDR1 MNHNY, CDR2 SVGAGI (reference sequence). The CDR3 covers 15 residues. Here the CDR3 DNA reads TGTGCCAGCAGTTACTCCGGGTCAAACCAAGAGACCCAGTACTTC. This translates into CASSYSGSNQETQYF.

This chain connects TRBV5-8 to TRBJ1-4, with D maybe TRBD1 (6 bases). Germline V gives CDR1 SGHTS, CDR2 YDEGEE. Trimming cost V 3 bases and J 4 bases, with 25 bases left between them. The CDR3 length is 19 residues. The CDR3 region has the DNA TGTGCCAGCAGCTCTCGAAATTACGGGGGGCTCTCCTATAATGAAAAACTGTTTTTT. It specifies CASSSRNYGGLSYNEKLFF.

The genes are TRBV19 and TRBJ1-1, with D perhaps matching TRBD1 (6 bases). The CDR3 is 14 residues long. Looked up from germline, CDR1 is LNHDA and CDR2 is SQIVND (reference sequence). V shed 4 bases and J shed 3 bases, with 12 bases lying between them. CDR3 nucleotides: TGTGCCAGTAGTAGTGGACAGTCCGACACTGAAGCTTTCTTT. Amino acid sequence: CASSSGQSDTEAFF.

The sample holds one count of this clone. This chain links TRBV21-1 with TRBJ2-1; TRBD1 is the table's D call and was not checked against the DNA. TRBV21-1 constitutes a pseudogene. The CDR3 is 15 residues long. CDR3: CASSKFPQECHEQFF. CDR3 DNA sequence: TGTGCCAGCAGCAAATTCCCCCAGGAATGTCATGAGCAGTTCTTC.

As regards this clone: An end of the junction differs from the germline gene, which may be a read error. The chain carries TRBV7-8 and TRBJ2-1; TRBD2 matches at 10 bases. Germline CDR1 reads SGHVS; CDR2 reads FQNEAQ. CDR3 length: 16 amino acids. CDR3 nucleotide sequence: TGTGCCAGCAGCATAGCGGGAGGTAGCTCCTACAATGAGCAGTTCTTC. Amino acids: CASSIAGGSSYNEQFF. The full variable domain, in which reference TRBV7-8 and TRBJ2-1 provide the parts outside the CDR3, is GAGVSQSPRYKVAKRGQDVALRCDPISGHVSLFWYQQALGQGPEFLTYFQNEAQLDKSGLPSDRFFAERPEGSVSTLKIQRTQQEDSAVYLCASSIAGGSSYNEQFFGPGTRLTVL.

This sequence joins TRBV18 and TRBJ1-2, with D perhaps matching TRBD1 (6 bases). The V end was cut by 0 bases, the J end by 8 bases, with 10 bases between. The CDR3 totals 13 residues. The germline gives CDR1 KGHSH, CDR2 LQKENI. CDR3 loop: CASSPPRGHGYTF. Here the CDR3 DNA reads TGTGCCAGCTCACCACCGCGGGGGCACGGCTACACCTTC.

This clone appeared once. The chain has TRBV4-2 and TRBJ1-6; perhaps TRBD1 as D (5 bases). Germline V gives CDR1 LGHNA, CDR2 YNFKEQ. The CDR3 sequence is 15 residues long. V was pared by 1 base and J by 4 bases, with 8 bases between. The CDR3 region is CASSQGGDYNSPLHF. CDR3 DNA sequence: TGTGCCAGCAGCCAAGGGGGGGATTATAATTCACCCCTCCACTTT.

The rearrangement links TRBV12-3 or TRBV12-4 to TRBJ2-1; a weak D match, TRBD2 (5 bases). This CDR3 has 11 amino acids. Trimming shortened V by 5 bases and J by 8 bases, and 7 bases separated the two germline ends. The CDR3 nucleotides are TGTGCCAGCAGTGTCGGGGATGAGCAGTTCTTC. As protein: CASSVGDEQFF.

The chain combines TRBV14 with TRBJ2-6; D is uncertain. V was trimmed by 0 bases and J by 2 bases, leaving 20 bases between them. The CDR3 loop spans 20 amino acids. Germline V gene data show CDR1 as SGHDN and CDR2 as FVKESK. The CDR3 loop is CASSQDINFLSQTGANVLTF. The CDR3 DNA is TGTGCCAGCAGCCAAGATATTAACTTTTTGAGCCAAACTGGGGCCAACGTCCTGACTTTC.

The chain recombines TRBV3-1 (or the pseudogene TRBV3-2) with TRBJ2-7, with D perhaps matching TRBD2 (5 bases). The CDR3 totals 11 residues. Trimming took 1 base from V and 7 from J, leaving 5 bases between them. Germline V gene sequence: CDR1 LGHDT, CDR2 YNNKEL (reference sequence). CDR3: CASSQGTEQYF. The CDR3 bases are TGTGCCAGCAGCCAAGGGACTGAGCAGTACTTC.